This record concerns one T cell receptor beta chain sequence. Its antigen remains unidentified. The input lacks base qualities; no much larger clone sits a single base away. The CDR3 regions of human TCRbeta chains were analyzed by immunosequencing. The paper's data handling went like this. TCRs in the repertoires were matched against a reference library of SARS-CoV-2-specific TCRs that had been generated with the MIRA antigen-specificity platform. Breadth was defined as the fraction of unique TCRs that were SARS-CoV-2-associated, and depth was defined as the fraction of total T cells that were SARS-CoV-2-associated. Each spike-specific TCR was assigned to its reactive spike region and to a CD4 or CD8 class using the MIRA data. Log10-transformed breadth and depth values were compared by one-way ANOVA with Sidak's multiple comparisons tests. TCRdb mirrors the immuneACCESS table, restricted to in-frame sequences. Some clones are absent from its copies; in checked studies, under half trace to an unresolved V gene, and the reason for the others is unknown. The V and J calls and clone size are taken from that table; D and trimming were inferred from the DNA. The sample contains over 100,000 clones, 87% of them found a single time. In total, the top ten clones hold approximately 2.6% of the sample.

The germline ends are 11 bases apart after V is trimmed by 5 bases and J by 6 bases. According to the germline V gene (reference sequence), CDR1 reads SGHAT and CDR2 reads FQDESV. The CDR3 goes from the cysteine to the phenylalanine over 13 residues. Just CDR3 DNA is preserved here, 39 bases in frame from base 1. The sample's time point label is to be understood as: about 28 days (+/-7) after the second vaccine dose. AZD1222 recipients with second doses at about 4 weeks or about 12 weeks were pooled, because spike-specific TCR depth and breadth did not differ between schedules. The vaccinee samples were drawn from two UK trials, COV001 and COV002, one of which was a single-blind randomized controlled phase 2/3 trial testing AZD1222 (ChAdOx1 nCoV-19) in healthy adults. Trial participant PBMC samples were collected at day 0 and day 28 after the second dose for TCRbeta chain sequencing. The data are from a study of T cell responses to AZD1222 COVID-19 vaccine (dated by TCRdb to the early 2020s). For the wider study: A total of around 240 trial participants underwent TCR sequencing, of whom some 210 received two doses of AZD1222 and about 25 received two doses of the MenACWY control vaccine. Enrollment into the trials was organized by age into subgroups of 18-55, 56-69 and 70-plus years, and those subgroups contained about 160, 30 and 59 TCR-sequenced participants, respectively. The paper as a whole reports these results and caveats: Participants were mostly white British, with more females than males. The authors suggested clonal diversity may have been underestimated. In the small 56-69-year group, the increase in depth fell short of significance, most likely because of low power. Conclusions about previously exposed vaccinees are limited because only 5 or 6 AZD1222 recipients were SARS-CoV-2 seropositive at baseline. Because no day 14 peak-response samples were available, the repertoires could be characterized only after the peak T cell response. After two AZD1222 doses, both the breadth and the depth of spike-specific TCRs were significantly higher than at day 0 and than in MenACWY recipients. The whole spike protein was spanned by vaccine-associated CD4 TCRs, and dominant responses were seen in regions 160-218 and 743-854. Nearly half of unique spike-specific TCRs reportedly recognized epitopes outside regions mutated in the B.1.351 and B.1.1.7 variants.

The input for sequencing was peripheral blood, taken 28 days after the second AZD1222 dose. Recombination connected TRBV11-1 to TRBJ2-1, and perhaps TRBD1 as D gene, on 6 matching bases. The receptor's source is an adult who received the AZD1222 COVID-19 vaccine. The DNA is as follows: TGTGCCAGCAGCGTCGGACAGAGCAATGAGCAGTTCTTC. Translation gives CASSVGQSNEQFF. The CDR3, completed at both ends by the reference TRBV11-1 and TRBJ2-1 genes, gives the full variable domain EAEVAQSPRYKITEKSQAVAFWCDPISGHATLYWYRQILGQGPELLVQFQDESVVDDSQLPKDRFSAERLKGVDSTLKIQPAELGDSAMYLCASSVGQSNEQFFGPGTRLTVL.